These 25 T cell receptor beta chains were all obtained from the same sample, sequenced in a study of T cells in Graves' hyperthyroidism and ophthalmopathy (dated by TCRdb to about 2019). The method behind the library was multiplex PCR. This sample was sequenced with an Illumina HiSeq 2000. TCR beta CDR3 regions were amplified from RNA transcripts. The first round of RT-PCR for the TCR CDR3 was performed with the HTBI primer set and the Qiagen OneStep RT-PCR kit. Using fastp at Q25 and MiXCR, TCRdb reprocessed the public reads and kept productive beta chains. CDR3 protein sequences are deduplicated, and each keeps its most common genes and DNA. The sample table lists over 350,000 distinct CDR3 sequences, roughly 15% of them with a count of one. Approximately 13% of the sample comes from the top ten. The material sequenced was blood. The receptors derive from a man between 18 and 35 years old with Graves' ophthalmopathy.

This clonotype was observed at least ten times. V gene TRBV7-3 combines with J gene TRBJ2-5, with 10 bases identical to TRBD2. Germline lookup yields CDR1 SGHTA and CDR2 FQGTGA. With 6 bases clipped from V and 3 bases from J, the junction kept 4 bases outside the gene matches. The CDR3 is made up of 14 amino acids. CDR3 DNA sequence: TGTGCCAGCAGGTCTAGCGGGAGAAAAGAGACCCAGTACTTC. The encoded protein is CASRSSGRKETQYF.

This clonotype was counted between two and nine times. V is TRBV7-9 and J is TRBJ1-2; no clear D gene. Per germline, CDR1 SEHNR and CDR2 FQNEAQ (reference sequence). V lost 3 bases, J lost 8 bases, and 7 bases lay in between. The length of the CDR3 is 11 residues. The CDR3 here is CASSFISGYTF. In nucleotides, the CDR3 is TGTGCCAGCAGCTTCATTTCGGGCTACACCTTC.

There are many counts of this clonotype. This sequence joins TRBV3-1 and TRBJ2-7, with 10 bases that match TRBD1. CDR1 is LGHDT, CDR2 YNNKEL, per germline (reference sequence). With V trimmed by 0 bases and J by 5 bases, 4 bases remained unmatched. The length of the CDR3 is 15 residues. DNA for the CDR3: TGTGCCAGCAGCCAAGACCGCGGGACAGGGGACGAGCAGTACTTC. This gives the protein CASSQDRGTGDEQYF.

This clonotype was seen at least ten times. The chain recombines TRBV12-3 or TRBV12-4 with TRBJ1-2; TRBD1 is a possible D gene (5 bases). V dropped 1 base and J dropped 8 bases, with 11 bases sitting between them. The CDR3 totals 13 residues. The CDR3 DNA reads TGTGCCAGCAGTTTAGGCGAGGGGCTAGGCTACACCTTC. It codes for CASSLGEGLGYTF.

This clonotype was seen only a few times. The chain employs TRBV28 and TRBJ1-6; no definite D call. Germline assignment: CDR1 MDHEN and CDR2 SYDVKM. Trimming removed 6 bases from V and 7 bases from J, with 13 bases in between. The CDR3 is 14 residues long. For the CDR3, the DNA is TGTGCCAGCAGGTGGACTGGGCGAAATTCACCCCTCCACTTT. Protein product: CASRWTGRNSPLHF. The whole variable domain, filled in from reference TRBV28 and TRBJ1-6, reads DVKVTQSSRYLVKRTGEKVFLECVQDMDHENMFWYRQDPGLGLRLIYFSYDVKMKEKGDIPEGYSVSREKKERFSLILESASTNQTSMYLCASRWTGRNSPLHFGNGTRLTVT.

The chain links TRBV7-9 to TRBJ1-1; 7 nucleotides align to TRBD1. CDR3 length equals 14 residues. Germline V gene sequence: CDR1 SEHNR, CDR2 FQNEAQ (reference sequence). The J segment lost 3 bases and the V segment lost 2 bases, leaving 3 bases of the junction unmatched. CDR3 DNA: TGTGCCAGCAGCTTATCAGGGGGGCACACTGAAGCTTTCTTT. Translating gives CASSLSGGHTEAFF.

This clonotype has a handful of counts. The rearrangement links TRBV6-1 to TRBJ2-3; D remains unclear. Germline assignment: CDR1 MNHNS and CDR2 SASEGT. The CDR3 runs 14 residues. V gave up 5 bases and J gave up 2 bases, with 11 bases separating them. CDR3 in DNA: TGTGCCAGCAGTAAAAGGCCAGACACAGATACGCAGTATTTT. Amino acids: CASSKRPDTDTQYF.

On this clonotype: A much larger clone is a single base away; this may be a read error. Because it lacks the conserved phenylalanine or tryptophan at the end, this CDR3 is likely a read error. The chain carries TRBV6-2 or TRBV6-3 and TRBJ2-7, with D unclear. The length of the CDR3 is 13 residues. The V and J ends lost 4 bases and 3 bases respectively, with 10 bases between them. Germline values: CDR1 MNHEY, CDR2 SVGEGT. The CDR3 sequence is CASSLDGNYEQYL. CDR3 nucleotide sequence: TGTGCCAGCAGTTTGGACGGAAACTACGAGCAGTACCTC.

This clonotype was seen a few times. The chain uses TRBV5-1 and TRBJ1-3; D perhaps matches TRBD1 (6 bases). V was shortened by 2 bases and J by 0 bases, with 18 bases between the two germline ends. The germline gives CDR1 SGHRS, CDR2 YFSETQ. The CDR3 is 18 residues long. The CDR3 nucleotides read TGCGCCAGCAGCTTCCTCACAACAGGGACCCTCTCTGGAAACACCATATATTTT. Amino acid sequence: CASSFLTTGTLSGNTIYF.

The rearrangement uses TRBV5-1 and TRBJ2-5; D is possibly TRBD1 (6 bases). Germline V gene lookup returns CDR1 SGHRS and CDR2 YFSETQ. Trimming left V 0 bases short and J 3 bases short, with 15 bases between. The CDR3 sequence is 16 residues long. For the CDR3, the DNA is TGCGCCAGCAGCTTGGCCGCAGGGGCTCTAAAAGAGACCCAGTACTTC. Protein: CASSLAAGALKETQYF.

This clonotype was observed a handful of times. The rearrangement uses TRBV28 and TRBJ2-1, with TRBD1 as a possible D gene (6 bases). V gave up 6 bases and J gave up 8 bases, with 20 bases separating them. The CDR3 runs to 15 residues. Germline CDR1 is MDHEN and CDR2 is SYDVKM. The CDR3 sequence is CASSVRGKEIYEQFF. The DNA for the CDR3 is TGTGCCAGCAGCGTCAGGGGCAAGGAAATTTATGAGCAGTTCTTC.

This clonotype has only a few counts. The chain combines TRBV12-3 or TRBV12-4 with TRBJ2-7; 7 bases match TRBD2. V was pared by 3 bases and J by 0 bases, with 5 bases of the junction left unmatched. This CDR3 comprises 15 residues. This CDR3 is CASSFGAGNSYEQYF. CDR3 bases: TGTGCCAGCAGTTTCGGAGCGGGGAACTCCTACGAGCAGTACTTC.

A word on this clonotype: A much larger clone differs by one base, so this may be a read error. The chain carries TRBV7-2 and TRBJ2-1; D possibly corresponds to TRBD1 (5 bases). The better agreement between TRBJ2-7 and the DNA end casts doubt on the J call. CDR1 SGHTA and CDR2 FQGNSA come from the germline V gene. The CDR3 has 13 amino acids. The CDR3 loop is CASSLGQINEQYF. The CDR3 DNA is TGTGCCAGCAGCTTAGGACAGATTAATGAGCAGTACTTC.

J is TRBJ1-2 and V is TRBV12-3 or TRBV12-4; D is perhaps TRBD1 (5 bases). This CDR3 is 12 amino acids long. The V and J ends lost 9 bases and 2 bases respectively, with 10 bases between them. In DNA, the CDR3 is TGTGCCAGTTTCCAGGGCAACTATGGCTACACCTTC. This gives the protein CASFQGNYGYTF.

At least ten counts were recorded for this clonotype. The chain joins TRBV15 to TRBJ2-7; 9 bases match TRBD2. Germline CDR1 and CDR2: LNHNV and YYDKDF (reference sequence). With V trimmed by 1 base and J by 3 bases, 10 bases remained unmatched. This CDR3 has 17 residues. The DNA for the CDR3 is TGTGCCACCAGCAGAGGAAGCCCGCGACTAGCGGTCTACGAGCAGTACTTC. It codes for CATSRGSPRLAVYEQYF.

This clonotype has ten or more counts. This chain connects TRBV7-9 to TRBJ2-1, with 11 bases that match TRBD2. The CDR3 spans 17 residues. V trimming: 5 bases; J trimming: 8 bases; junction bases outside the gene matches: 14. Germline CDR1 SEHNR, CDR2 FQNEAQ (reference sequence). The CDR3 DNA sequence: TGTGCCAGCAGCACACGCCGATTAGCGGGAGGGCGGGATGAGCAGTTCTTC. This gives the protein CASSTRRLAGGRDEQFF.

This clonotype occurred many times. The V gene is TRBV12-3 or TRBV12-4, the J gene TRBJ1-1; 9 bases map to TRBD1. CDR3 length: 14 residues. V gave up 2 bases and J gave up 5 bases; unmatched junction bases: 3. The CDR3 DNA reads TGTGCCAGCAGTTTAATGGACAGGGGAACTGAAGCTTTCTTT. It is translated as CASSLMDRGTEAFF.

This rearrangement joins TRBV10-3 to TRBJ2-6, with TRBD2 as a possible D gene (5 bases). There are 14 residues in the CDR3. Germline values: CDR1 ENHRY, CDR2 SYGVKD. Deletions cut 11 bases from V and 0 bases from J, with 11 bases between. CDR3 region: CAAKEDSGANVLTF. CDR3 DNA: TGTGCCGCCAAGGAGGACTCTGGGGCCAACGTCCTGACTTTC.

This clonotype has a handful of counts. J is TRBJ2-2 and V is TRBV19; D might be TRBD1 or TRBD2, each matching 5 bases. The CDR3 is made up of 17 amino acids. Trimming stripped 0 bases from V and 2 bases from J, with 13 bases between. From germline, CDR1 is LNHDA and CDR2 SQIVND (reference sequence). Written as DNA, the CDR3 is TGTGCCAGTAGTATAGAGACCCGGGGCCTTAACACCGGGGAGCTGTTTTTT. Encoded protein: CASSIETRGLNTGELFF. The whole variable domain, filled in from reference TRBV19 and TRBJ2-2, reads DGGITQSPKYLFRKEGQNVTLSCEQNLNHDAMYWYRQDPGQGLRLIYYSQIVNDFQKGDIAEGYSVSREKKESFPLTVTSAQKNPTAFYLCASSIETRGLNTGELFFGEGSRLTVL.

This clonotype was counted ten times or more. The gene calls are TRBV11-2 and TRBJ2-3; D is unclear. Germline loops: CDR1 SGHAT, CDR2 FQNNGV. The CDR3 is made up of 13 amino acids. Trimming removed 5 bases from V and 8 bases from J, with 14 bases in between. The DNA of the CDR3 is TGTGCCAGCAGCCCCGGCCTGGAGCGTACGCAGTATTTT. This codes for CASSPGLERTQYF.

This clonotype has just a few counts. The genes are TRBV30 and TRBJ2-3, with a weak D call TRBD2 (5 bases). The CDR3 contains 17 residues. Per germline, CDR1 GTSNPN and CDR2 SVGIG (reference sequence). V gave up 0 bases and J gave up 2 bases, with 18 bases separating them. The CDR3 region is CAWSVQGAVLSTDTQYF. The CDR3 DNA reads TGTGCCTGGAGTGTACAAGGAGCGGTGTTATCCACAGATACGCAGTATTTT.

This chain connects TRBV2 to TRBJ1-5; 10 nucleotides line up with TRBD1. The CDR3 contains 16 residues. V shed 7 bases, J shed 3 bases, and the junction held 9 bases outside the gene matches. The germline CDR1 and CDR2 sequences are SNHLY and FYNNEI. The CDR3 bases are TGTGCCAGCACATCCGGGACAGGGGTCCACAATCAGCCCCAGCATTTT. It translates to CASTSGTGVHNQPQHF. Drawing the rest from reference TRBV2 and TRBJ1-5, the complete variable domain is EPEVTQTPSHQVTQMGQEVILRCVPISNHLYFYWYRQILGQKVEFLVSFYNNEISEKSEIFDDQFSVERPDGSNFTLKIRSTKLEDSAMYFCASTSGTGVHNQPQHFGDGTRLSIL.

This clonotype was detected many times. The chain links TRBV2 to TRBJ2-5; 7 bases agree with TRBD1. The V and J ends lost 7 bases and 1 base, in that order; junction bases with no gene match: 3. Per the germline V gene, CDR1 is SNHLY and CDR2 is FYNNEI. This CDR3 spans 13 amino acids. The CDR3 reads CASKGQSQETQYF. DNA of the CDR3: TGTGCCAGCAAGGGACAGAGCCAAGAGACCCAGTACTTC. The full variable domain, with the rest looked up from reference TRBV2 and TRBJ2-5, is EPEVTQTPSHQVTQMGQEVILRCVPISNHLYFYWYRQILGQKVEFLVSFYNNEISEKSEIFDDQFSVERPDGSNFTLKIRSTKLEDSAMYFCASKGQSQETQYFGPGTRLLVL.

There are many counts of this clonotype. V is TRBV5-1 and J is TRBJ2-3, with a tentative D call TRBD2 (5 bases). Trimming pared 7 bases from V and 3 bases from J, leaving 18 bases between. Germline V CDR1 and CDR2: SGHRS, YFSETQ. There are 15 residues in the CDR3. This CDR3 is CASGESQGPTDTQYF. In nucleotides, the CDR3 is TGCGCCAGCGGGGAGAGCCAAGGTCCTACAGATACGCAGTATTTT.

This clonotype appeared many times. V and J are TRBV30 and TRBJ1-2; tentative D call: TRBD1 (5 bases). The V gene lost 2 bases and the J gene lost 4 bases, with 14 bases spanning the gap. Looked up from germline, CDR1 is GTSNPN and CDR2 is SVGIG (reference sequence). This CDR3 has 14 amino acids. The CDR3 DNA follows: TGTGCCTGGAGTACCTACAGGTCTGGCTATGGCTACACCTTC. Translating it yields CAWSTYRSGYGYTF.